This record looks at one T cell receptor beta chain sequence and its context. It lacks a known antigen. The input lacks base qualities; no much larger clone sits a single base away. This record comes from a study of technical replicates of blood from several donors (dated by TCRdb to 2015 to 2018). Library prep was done by the immunoSEQ multiplex PCR assay. TCRdb provides this immuneACCESS table in a form limited to in-frame rearrangements. Some clones are lacking; in checked studies, under half of them reflect an unresolved V gene, and why the rest are absent is not known. This sample comprises approximately 88,000 clones, around 94% of them detected only once. The ten largest clones represent more than 0.2% of the sample. Including the terminal cysteine and phenylalanine, the CDR3 comprises 16 residues. Left in the record is the CDR3 DNA by itself, 48 bases read in frame from the first base. Looking up the germline V gene (reference sequence) yields CDR1 SGHNT and CDR2 YYREEE. Trimming accounts for 0 bases at V and 5 bases at J, while the number of junction bases matched to no gene is 6.

This clonotype was obtained from a human donor in good health. This receptor chain uses TRBV5-4 and TRBJ2-2; 8 nucleotides in the junction match TRBD1. The sequenced sample consisted of T cells isolated from PBMCs. The CDR3 region: CASSLVQGASTGELFF. The bases read TGTGCCAGCAGCTTGGTGCAGGGGGCGAGTACCGGGGAGCTGTTTTTT. The CDR3 plus the reference TRBV5-4 and TRBJ2-2 genes for the other parts give the full variable domain: ETGVTQSPTHLIKTRGQQVTLRCSSQSGHNTVSWYQQALGQGPQFIFQYYREEENGRGNFPPRFSGLQFPNYSSELNVNALELDDSALYLCASSLVQGASTGELFFGEGSRLTVL.